The 32 T cell receptor beta chains below were found in one sample sequenced in a study of T cell responses to AZD1222 COVID-19 vaccine. Repertoires were generated with immunoSEQ multiplex PCR, while TCRdb's copy carries only in-frame clones and drops some. The sample lists around 65,000 clones; about 74% were seen once. The material sequenced was peripheral blood, taken on day 0 of AZD1222 vaccination. The receptors shown here come from an adult in good health.

The V and J genes are TRBV28 and TRBJ1-2; D ambiguous. The CDR3 extends over 14 amino acids. The germline V gene has CDR1 MDHEN and CDR2 SYDVKM. Trimming took 2 bases from V and 1 from J, leaving 8 bases between them. CDR3 protein: CASSLPGNNYGYTF. The DNA for the CDR3 is TGTGCCAGCAGTTTACCGGGGAATAACTATGGCTACACCTTC.

V usage is TRBV9 and J usage is TRBJ2-3, with 9 bases lining up with TRBD2. Germline V gene sequence: CDR1 SGDLS, CDR2 YYNGEE. The CDR3 is 16 amino acids. J was trimmed by 0 bases and V by 4 bases; bases with no gene match: 6. CDR3 DNA: TGTGCCAGCAGCCCCTCTAGCGGGGCTAGCACAGATACGCAGTATTTT. Translated, it gives CASSPSSGASTDTQYF.

This sequence joins TRBV2 and TRBJ1-5; D gene uncertain. Germline-derived CDR1 and CDR2 are SNHLY and FYNNEI. The length of the CDR3 is 16 residues. Deletions cut 8 bases from V and 0 bases from J, with 17 bases between. The CDR3 DNA reads as TGTGCCAGCGCCTCGGGAGGCAGTTATAGCAATCAGCCCCAGCATTTT. Encoded protein: CASASGGSYSNQPQHF.

The V call is TRBV4-3, the J call TRBJ1-2; D possibly corresponds to TRBD1 (6 bases). The germline V gene has CDR1 LGHNA and CDR2 YSLEER. The CDR3 contains 14 residues. V gave up 4 bases and J gave up 8 bases, with 17 bases separating them. This chain's CDR3 is CASSPGVRGVGYTF. The CDR3 nucleotides are TGCGCCAGCAGCCCCGGGGTTAGGGGGGTCGGCTACACCTTC.

V is TRBV12-3 or TRBV12-4 and J is TRBJ2-1; possibly TRBD1 or TRBD2 for D (5 bases each). The V gene lost 3 bases and the J gene lost 9 bases, with 9 bases spanning the gap. CDR3 size: 12 residues. CDR3 amino acids: CASSFMGTEQFF. DNA for the CDR3: TGTGCCAGCAGTTTTATGGGGACTGAGCAGTTCTTC.

At least ten counts were recorded for this clone. The chain uses TRBV19 and TRBJ1-6; TRBD1 aligns across 9 bases. The junction had 9 bases not matched to a gene; V was cut back by 5 bases and J by 7 bases. Germline values: CDR1 LNHDA, CDR2 SQIVND (reference sequence). The CDR3 is 16 amino acids. The CDR3 spells CASSFFPGTGNSPLHF. The CDR3 region has the DNA TGTGCCAGTAGTTTCTTCCCCGGGACAGGGAATTCACCCCTCCACTTT.

J is TRBJ2-7 and V is TRBV27, with D perhaps TRBD1 or TRBD2 (6 bases each). The CDR3 is 13 residues long. CDR1 MNHEY and CDR2 SMNVEV come from the germline V gene (reference sequence). Trimming stripped 6 bases from V and 4 bases from J, with 13 bases between. The CDR3 spells CASRSGAGYEQYF. CDR3 sequence (DNA): TGTGCCAGCAGGTCAGGGGCGGGATACGAGCAGTACTTC.

This chain connects TRBV6-5 to TRBJ1-5, with 7 bases fitting TRBD1. Germline trimming cut 3 bases from V and 2 bases from J; bases unmatched to any gene: 1. The CDR3 contains 14 residues. Germline V gene lookup returns CDR1 MNHEY and CDR2 SVGAGI. The CDR3 region is CASSYGQGNQPQHF. In DNA, the CDR3 is TGTGCCAGCAGTTATGGACAGGGCAATCAGCCCCAGCATTTT.

This clone was found a few times. The chain uses TRBV6-5 and TRBJ2-7; 7 nucleotides align to TRBD1. CDR3 length equals 13 residues. J was trimmed by 1 base and V by 6 bases; bases with no gene match: 3. Germline CDR1 reads MNHEY; CDR2 reads SVGAGI. DNA of the CDR3: TGTGCCAGCAGCTCGGGACAGTCCTACGAGCAGTACTTC. Translated: CASSSGQSYEQYF.

This clone came up a few times. The chain has TRBV6-5 and TRBJ2-3, with a weak D call TRBD2 (5 bases). CDR3 length: 15 amino acids. Germline V gives CDR1 MNHEY, CDR2 SVGAGI. V was shortened by 4 bases and J by 0 bases, with 11 bases between the two germline ends. As DNA, the CDR3 is TGTGCCAGCAGTTTCGGGGAAGCGAGCACAGATACGCAGTATTTT. This gives the protein CASSFGEASTDTQYF.

The chain joins TRBV28 to TRBJ1-2; D ambiguous. Germline V gives CDR1 MDHEN, CDR2 SYDVKM. The CDR3 has 13 residues. Trimming cost V 5 bases and J 2 bases, with 9 bases left between them. In DNA form, the CDR3 reads TGTGCCAGCAGTCCCGGGGTGAACTATGGCTACACCTTC. Translation: CASSPGVNYGYTF.

V gene TRBV19 combines with J gene TRBJ1-2, with 7 nucleotides matching TRBD1. This CDR3 spans 14 amino acids. Trimming removed 6 bases from V and 7 bases from J; junction bases left unmatched: 11. Per germline, CDR1 LNHDA and CDR2 SQIVND (reference sequence). The DNA of the CDR3 is TGTGCCAGTAGAGCCACCGGGACAGCCGGTGGCTACACCTTC. Translation gives CASRATGTAGGYTF.

This clone was observed a few times. This chain uses TRBV12-3 or TRBV12-4 with TRBJ1-6, with no clear D. The CDR3 covers 12 residues. Trimming stripped 6 bases from V and 7 bases from J, with 7 bases between. The CDR3 region has the DNA TGTGCCAGCAGCCGTCCAAATTCACCCCTCCACTTT. Translating it yields CASSRPNSPLHF.

This clone has just a few counts. The chain couples TRBV28 to TRBJ2-7; D may be TRBD1 (6 bases). V was trimmed by 3 bases and J by 2 bases, leaving 11 bases between them. The CDR3 consists of 14 residues. CDR1 MDHEN and CDR2 SYDVKM come from the germline V gene. The CDR3: CASSFGQLTYEQYF. CDR3 DNA: TGTGCCAGCAGTTTTGGACAGCTTACCTACGAGCAGTACTTC.

The table lists this clone with a few counts. V is TRBV29-1 and J is TRBJ2-1; D is perhaps TRBD1 (5 bases). CDR1 and CDR2 from the germline V gene are SQVTM and ANQGSEA. The CDR3 is made up of 16 amino acids. Trimming left V 0 bases short and J 2 bases short, with 14 bases between. This CDR3 is CSVEEGEIGAYNEQFF. CDR3 bases: TGCAGCGTTGAAGAAGGCGAGATAGGGGCCTACAATGAGCAGTTCTTC.

This clone has a single count. The rearrangement uses TRBV5-6 and TRBJ1-2; maybe TRBD1 (5 bases). The CDR3 spans 13 residues. V was pared by 2 bases and J by 5 bases, with 10 bases between. CDR1 SGHDT and CDR2 YYEEEE come from the germline V gene. CDR3 in amino acids: CASSFSGTYGYTF. Written as DNA, the CDR3 is TGTGCCAGCAGCTTTTCCGGGACTTATGGCTACACCTTC.

This rearrangement joins TRBV19 to TRBJ1-2; 7 bases fit TRBD1. Germline V gene lookup returns CDR1 LNHDA and CDR2 SQIVND (reference sequence). This CDR3 contains 15 residues. After removal of 6 bases from V and 4 bases from J, the junction contained 11 bases not matched to a gene. The DNA for the CDR3 is TGTGCCAGTAGCCGACCTGGACAGGCTCTCTATGGCTACACCTTC. Translated: CASSRPGQALYGYTF.

J is TRBJ1-5 and V is TRBV10-3; no clear D gene. Germline V gene data show CDR1 as ENHRY and CDR2 as SYGVKD. This CDR3 contains 13 residues. V lost 3 bases to trimming and J lost 3 bases, with 6 bases between them. The CDR3 DNA sequence: TGTGCCATCAGTGAACAAATCAATCAGCCCCAGCATTTT. This codes for CAISEQINQPQHF.

The rearrangement uses TRBV28 and TRBJ1-5; D uncertain. V was clipped by 5 bases and J by 0 bases, with 11 bases between them. This CDR3 contains 15 residues. Germline V gene data show CDR1 as MDHEN and CDR2 as SYDVKM. The CDR3 is CASSLGIDSNQPQHF. The CDR3 bases are TGTGCCAGCAGTCTAGGGATCGATAGCAATCAGCCCCAGCATTTT.

The CDR3 coding sequence is TGTGCCAGCTCAACAGGGAGGTGGGCTGAAGCTTTCTTT. It translates to CASSTGRWAEAFF. The rearrangement uses TRBV18 and TRBJ1-1; possible D gene TRBD1, 6 bases. V shed 5 bases and J shed 6 bases, with 13 bases lying between them. Germline assignment: CDR1 KGHSH and CDR2 LQKENI. The CDR3 consists of 13 residues.

The chain couples TRBV12-3 or TRBV12-4 to TRBJ1-2, with 8 nucleotides matching TRBD1. V gave up 5 bases and J gave up 6 bases; unmatched junction bases: 5. CDR3 length equals 13 residues. The CDR3 bases are TGTGCCAGCAGTCCGGGACAGGCGGATGGCTACACCTTC. Translated, it gives CASSPGQADGYTF.

This rearrangement joins TRBV4-2 to TRBJ2-6; D call uncertain. The germline V gene has CDR1 LGHNA and CDR2 YNFKEQ. The V end was cut by 0 bases, the J end by 4 bases, with 10 bases between. The CDR3 runs to 16 residues. DNA of the CDR3: TGTGCCAGCAGCCAAGATTTATGGGCAGGGGCCAACGTCCTGACTTTC. Amino acid sequence: CASSQDLWAGANVLTF.

The V gene is TRBV9, the J gene TRBJ1-2, with a tentative D call TRBD1 (5 bases). CDR1 SGDLS and CDR2 YYNGEE come from the germline V gene. The CDR3 runs 13 residues. Trimming shortened V by 3 bases and J by 6 bases, and 12 bases separated the two germline ends. CDR3 sequence reads: CASSAPGSDGYTF. The CDR3 nucleotides read TGTGCCAGCAGCGCCCCAGGGTCGGATGGCTACACCTTC. The full variable domain, rest sourced from reference TRBV9 and TRBJ1-2, is DSGVTQTPKHLITATGQRVTLRCSPRSGDLSVYWYQQSLDQGLQFLIQYYNGEERAKGNILERFSAQQFPDLHSELNLSSLELGDSALYFCASSAPGSDGYTFGSGTRLTVV.

The chain carries TRBV7-2 and TRBJ1-1, with D perhaps matching TRBD1 (5 bases). The CDR3 has 15 amino acids. V lost 1 base to trimming and J lost 3 bases, with 12 bases between them. Looked up from germline, CDR1 is SGHTA and CDR2 is FQGNSA. CDR3 region: CASSLVPGLDTEAFF. DNA of the CDR3: TGTGCCAGCAGCTTAGTCCCGGGGCTGGACACTGAAGCTTTCTTT.

This clone has just a few counts. The chain uses TRBV7-6 and TRBJ2-1; 10 bases are shared with TRBD2. Germline trimming cut 5 bases from V and 0 bases from J; bases unmatched to any gene: 4. Germline CDR1 SGHVS, CDR2 FNYEAQ. This CDR3 region has 16 residues. CDR3 protein: CASSTAGGSSYNEQFF. Here the CDR3 DNA reads TGTGCCAGCAGCACAGCGGGGGGGAGCTCCTACAATGAGCAGTTCTTC.

The genes are TRBV5-4 and TRBJ2-2; no reliable D call. The CDR3 contains 15 residues. The germline V and J ends were trimmed by 6 bases and 4 bases, with 16 bases remaining between them. Looked up from germline, CDR1 is SGHNT and CDR2 is YYREEE (reference sequence). Here the CDR3 reads CASTPEQEITGELFF. DNA of the CDR3: TGTGCCAGCACCCCGGAGCAGGAGATCACCGGGGAGCTGTTTTTT.

The chain is built from TRBV5-8 and TRBJ2-5, with D perhaps matching TRBD2 (6 bases). The germline gives CDR1 SGHTS, CDR2 YDEGEE. CDR3 length: 14 amino acids. V lost 3 bases and J 4 bases, leaving 13 bases between the germline ends. CDR3 DNA: TGTGCCAGCAGCTCCCAGGCGGGACTAGAGACCCAGTACTTC. Its translation is CASSSQAGLETQYF. The full variable domain, its missing parts supplied by reference TRBV5-8 and TRBJ2-5, is EAGVTQSPTHLIKTRGQQATLRCSPISGHTSVYWYQQALGLGLQFLLWYDEGEERNRGNFPPRFSGRQFPNYSSELNVNALELEDSALYLCASSSQAGLETQYFGPGTRLLVL.

V usage is TRBV11-3 and J usage is TRBJ2-7; TRBD1 matches 8 bases. The ends lost 4 bases at V and 6 bases at J; junction bases unmatched: 8. Germline values: CDR1 SGHNT, CDR2 YENEEA. This CDR3 is 14 amino acids long. The CDR3 loop reads CASSSGQGTIEQYF. As DNA, the CDR3 is TGTGCCAGCAGCTCCGGACAGGGAACTATCGAGCAGTACTTC.

This clone was detected once. This chain uses TRBV1 with TRBJ1-6. TRBV1 is termed a pseudogene. CDR3 length: 14 amino acids. The CDR3 here is CTSSQGPLGSPLHF. The CDR3 nucleotides read TGCACCAGCAGCCAAGGACCCCTGGGGTCACCCCTCCACTTT.

V and J are TRBV5-8 and TRBJ2-4; the D is unclear. Trimming cost V 6 bases and J 0 bases, with 10 bases left between them. There are 14 residues in the CDR3. The germline V gene encodes CDR1 SGHTS and CDR2 YDEGEE. The CDR3, as DNA: TGTGCCAGCACCGTAAAGCTAGCCAAAAACATTCAGTACTTC. Encoded protein: CASTVKLAKNIQYF.

This clone showed up just a few times. This sequence joins TRBV3-1 (or the pseudogene TRBV3-2) and TRBJ2-7; possibly TRBD1 or TRBD2 for D (5 bases each). V lost 4 bases, J lost 6 bases, and 19 bases lay in between. The germline V gene has CDR1 LGHDT and CDR2 YNNKEL (reference sequence). CDR3 length equals 15 residues. CDR3 amino acids: CASSPRGRKDPEQYF. The CDR3 DNA is TGTGCCAGCAGCCCGAGGGGAAGGAAGGACCCCGAGCAGTACTTC.

V is TRBV27 and J is TRBJ2-7; the D gene is possibly TRBD2 (5 bases). CDR1 MNHEY and CDR2 SMNVEV come from the germline V gene (reference sequence). This CDR3 is 14 amino acids long. V lost 2 bases and J lost 2, with 10 bases in between. The DNA for the CDR3 is TGTGCCAGCAGTTTAGAGGGTCGGACCTACGAGCAGTACTTC. Translating gives CASSLEGRTYEQYF.